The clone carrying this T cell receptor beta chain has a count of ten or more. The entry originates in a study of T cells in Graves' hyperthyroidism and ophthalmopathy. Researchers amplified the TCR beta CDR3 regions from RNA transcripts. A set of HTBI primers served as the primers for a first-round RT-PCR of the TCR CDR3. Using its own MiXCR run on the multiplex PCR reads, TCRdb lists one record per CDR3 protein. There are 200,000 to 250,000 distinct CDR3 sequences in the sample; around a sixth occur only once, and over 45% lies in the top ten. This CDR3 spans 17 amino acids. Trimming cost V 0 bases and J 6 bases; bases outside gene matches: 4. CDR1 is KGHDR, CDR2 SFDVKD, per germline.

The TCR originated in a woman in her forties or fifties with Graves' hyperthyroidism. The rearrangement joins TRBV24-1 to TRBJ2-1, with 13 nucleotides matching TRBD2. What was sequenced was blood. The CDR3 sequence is CATSDLPGTSGTNEQFF. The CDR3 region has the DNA TGTGCCACCAGTGATTTGCCTGGGACTAGCGGGACCAATGAGCAGTTCTTC.